The 15 T cell receptor beta chains listed next were all sequenced from one sample in a study of technical replicates of blood from several donors (dated by TCRdb to the late 2010s). Library preparation used the immunoSEQ multiplex PCR assay. Held by TCRdb, this immuneACCESS table contains in-frame sequences only and omits some clones. Under half of the omission traces to an unresolved V gene where checked; the cause of the rest is unknown. The sample records 87,000 or so clones, around 90% of which are singletons. About 0.26% of the sample is taken by the ten largest. Input material: T cells isolated from PBMCs. These receptors all come from a human donor in good health.

This clone was observed a single time. The chain has TRBV5-1 and TRBJ1-2; perhaps TRBD1 as D (5 bases). Per the germline V gene, CDR1 is SGHRS and CDR2 is YFSETQ. Trimming stripped 0 bases from V and 2 bases from J, with 5 bases between. CDR3 size: 13 residues. CDR3 sequence reads: CASSLEGNYGYTF. The DNA of the CDR3 is TGCGCCAGCAGCTTGGAGGGGAACTATGGCTACACCTTC.

The rearrangement links TRBV5-6 to TRBJ1-1; D unresolved. The V end was cut by 6 bases, the J end by 1 base, with 10 bases between. This CDR3 has 13 amino acids. In germline, CDR1 is SGHDT, CDR2 YYEEEE. The CDR3 region has the DNA TGTGCCAGCACCCTTAGCGAGAACACTGAAGCTTTCTTT. Its protein is CASTLSENTEAFF.

V and J are TRBV18 and TRBJ2-5, with 7 bases aligning to TRBD1. V lost 0 bases to trimming and J lost 5 bases; unmatched junction nucleotides: 15. This CDR3 comprises 18 residues. CDR1 is KGHSH and CDR2 is LQKENI in the germline V gene. The CDR3 nucleotides are TGTGCCAGCTCACCACCCGCTATTGGACAGGCCCTGGGGGAGACCCAGTACTTC. Protein: CASSPPAIGQALGETQYF.

The chain combines TRBV10-3 with TRBJ2-3; 12 bases line up with TRBD2. The V gene's germline CDR1 is ENHRY and CDR2 SYGVKD. Trimming cost V 4 bases and J 3 bases; bases outside gene matches: 5. CDR3 length equals 16 residues. The CDR3 DNA follows: TGTGCCATCAGTGGTCTAGCGGGAGGGATAACAGATACGCAGTATTTT. It translates to CAISGLAGGITDTQYF.

The V and J genes are TRBV7-9 and TRBJ2-7, with 9 bases fitting TRBD1. Germline lookup yields CDR1 SEHNR and CDR2 FQNEAQ (reference sequence). This CDR3 has 14 residues. With 4 bases clipped from V and 3 bases from J, the junction kept 4 bases outside the gene matches. The CDR3 loop is CASSSDRGFYEQYF. The DNA for the CDR3 is TGTGCCAGCAGCTCCGACAGGGGGTTCTACGAGCAGTACTTC. The full variable domain, its missing parts supplied by reference TRBV7-9 and TRBJ2-7, is DTGVSQNPRHKITKRGQNVTFRCDPISEHNRLYWYRQTLGQGPEFLTYFQNEAQLEKSRLLSDRFSAERPKGSFSTLEIQRTEQGDSAMYLCASSSDRGFYEQYFGPGTRLTVT.

The chain is built from TRBV28 and TRBJ2-7, with D perhaps matching TRBD2 (6 bases). The CDR3 is made up of 15 amino acids. V was shortened by 5 bases and J by 2 bases, with 16 bases between the two germline ends. Germline assignment: CDR1 MDHEN and CDR2 SYDVKM. This CDR3 is CASSPGTRTAYEQYF. The DNA for the CDR3 is TGTGCCAGCAGTCCCGGGACTCGGACTGCCTACGAGCAGTACTTC.

The chain uses TRBV6-1 and TRBJ1-1; TRBD1 matches 8 bases. The length of the CDR3 is 19 residues. V dropped 4 bases and J dropped 5; count of bases not matched to a gene: 21. CDR1 and CDR2 (germline): MNHNS, SASEGT. CDR3 in amino acids: CASSALGTGQLGYRTEAFF. CDR3 DNA: TGTGCCAGCAGTGCCCTCGGGACAGGCCAACTCGGATATCGGACTGAAGCTTTCTTT.

V is TRBV11-3 and J is TRBJ2-2; 8 bases agree with TRBD1. V was pared by 6 bases and J by 3 bases, with 3 bases of the junction left unmatched. This CDR3 is built from 14 residues. CDR1 is SGHNT, CDR2 YENEEA, per germline. The CDR3 DNA sequence: TGTGCCAGCAGGAGGACAGGGTACACCGGGGAGCTGTTTTTT. It specifies CASRRTGYTGELFF.

The V and J genes are TRBV5-8 and TRBJ2-3; D is perhaps TRBD2 (6 bases). Trimming shortened V by 4 bases and J by 5 bases, and 23 bases separated the two germline ends. The length of the CDR3 is 17 residues. The germline CDR1 and CDR2 sequences are SGHTS and YDEGEE. This CDR3 reads CASSPKERDWGKDTQYF. CDR3 coding DNA: TGTGCCAGCAGCCCGAAGGAACGGGACTGGGGGAAAGATACGCAGTATTTT.

The rearrangement uses TRBV2 and TRBJ2-3, with unresolved D. The V gene's germline CDR1 is SNHLY and CDR2 FYNNEI. The CDR3 sequence is 13 residues long. V lost 8 bases to trimming and J lost 2 bases, with 11 bases between them. CDR3 region: CASRARTTDTQYF. The CDR3 region has the DNA TGTGCCAGCCGAGCTAGAACCACAGATACGCAGTATTTT.

This chain uses TRBV7-9 with TRBJ1-2, with 10 positions matching TRBD1. Germline values: CDR1 SEHNR, CDR2 FQNEAQ (reference sequence). J lost 7 bases, V lost 0 bases, and 8 bases had no gene match. The CDR3 loop spans 16 amino acids. Here the CDR3 DNA reads TGTGCCAGCAGCTTAGCTCGAGGGACAGGGGCATCTGGCTACACCTTC. This encodes CASSLARGTGASGYTF.

This clone has a single count. The J gene is TRBJ1-3, the V gene TRBV9; a weak D match, TRBD1 (5 bases). Looked up from germline, CDR1 is SGDLS and CDR2 is YYNGEE. The CDR3 length is 13 residues. V gave up 3 bases and J gave up 8 bases, with 12 bases separating them. CDR3 sequence: CASSGGELHTIYF. The CDR3 DNA follows: TGTGCCAGCAGCGGGGGGGAGTTGCACACCATATATTTT.

This clone was picked up one time. The chain links TRBV6-1 to TRBJ2-7; TRBD1 is a possible D gene (8 bases). The ends were cut back, 6 bases at V and 4 bases at J, with 16 bases in the middle. Germline-derived CDR1 and CDR2 are MNHNS and SASEGT. This CDR3 has 14 residues. The DNA of the CDR3 is TGTGCCAGCAGAATACAGGGGGGGTCATACGAGCAGTACTTC. Its protein product is CASRIQGGSYEQYF.

J is TRBJ1-5 and V is TRBV28, with D maybe TRBD1 (5 bases). Germline V gene sequence: CDR1 MDHEN, CDR2 SYDVKM. The CDR3 contains 15 residues. With 2 bases removed from V and 0 bases from J, the gap between germline ends came to 8 bases. CDR3 sequence reads: CASSLRGYSNQPQHF. DNA of the CDR3: TGTGCCAGCAGTTTAAGGGGTTATAGCAATCAGCCCCAGCATTTT.

CDR3 DNA sequence: TGTGCCAGCAGTCCCGGGACTCCCTATGGCTACACCTTC. It encodes CASSPGTPYGYTF. The rearrangement joins TRBV7-9 to TRBJ1-2; D is perhaps TRBD1 (5 bases). Trimming left V 6 bases short and J 4 bases short, with 12 bases between. The V gene's germline CDR1 is SEHNR and CDR2 FQNEAQ (reference sequence). The CDR3 spans 13 residues.